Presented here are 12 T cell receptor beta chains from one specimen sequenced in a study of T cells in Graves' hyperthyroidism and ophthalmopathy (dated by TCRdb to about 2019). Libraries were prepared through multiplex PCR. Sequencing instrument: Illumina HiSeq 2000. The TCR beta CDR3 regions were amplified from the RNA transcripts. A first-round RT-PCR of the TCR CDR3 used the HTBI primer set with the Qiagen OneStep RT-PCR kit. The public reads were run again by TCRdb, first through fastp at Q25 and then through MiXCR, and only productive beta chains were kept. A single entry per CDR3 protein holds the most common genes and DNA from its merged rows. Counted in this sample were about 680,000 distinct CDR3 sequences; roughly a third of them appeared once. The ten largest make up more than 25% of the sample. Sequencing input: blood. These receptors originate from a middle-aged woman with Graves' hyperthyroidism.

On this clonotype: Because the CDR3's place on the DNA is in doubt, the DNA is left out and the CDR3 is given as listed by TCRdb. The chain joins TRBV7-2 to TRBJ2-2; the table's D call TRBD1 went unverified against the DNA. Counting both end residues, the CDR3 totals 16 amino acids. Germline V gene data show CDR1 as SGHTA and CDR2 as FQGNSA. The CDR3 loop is CASSLGTAETPGSCFF.

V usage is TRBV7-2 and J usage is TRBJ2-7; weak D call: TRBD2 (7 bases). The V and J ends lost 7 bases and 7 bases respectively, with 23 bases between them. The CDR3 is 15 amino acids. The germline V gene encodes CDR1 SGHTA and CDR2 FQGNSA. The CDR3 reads CASNPGGRTGGEQYF. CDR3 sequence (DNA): TGTGCCAGCAACCCCGGGGGGCGGACCGGGGGGGAGCAGTACTTC. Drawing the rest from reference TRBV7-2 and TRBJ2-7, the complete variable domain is GAGVSQSPSNKVTEKGKDVELRCDPISGHTALYWYRQSLGQGLEFLIYFQGNSAPDKSGLPSDRFSAERTGGSVSTLTIQRTQQEDSAVYLCASNPGGRTGGEQYFGPGTRLTVT.

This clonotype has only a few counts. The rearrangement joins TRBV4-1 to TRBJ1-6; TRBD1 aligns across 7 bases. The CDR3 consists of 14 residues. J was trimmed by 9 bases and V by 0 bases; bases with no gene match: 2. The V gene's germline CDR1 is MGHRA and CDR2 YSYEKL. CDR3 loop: CASSQERQGSPLHF. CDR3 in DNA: TGCGCCAGCAGCCAAGAAAGACAGGGTTCACCCCTCCACTTT.

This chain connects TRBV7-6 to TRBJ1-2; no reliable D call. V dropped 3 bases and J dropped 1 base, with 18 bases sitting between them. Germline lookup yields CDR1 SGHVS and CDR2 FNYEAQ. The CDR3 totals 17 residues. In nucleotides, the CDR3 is TGTGCCAGCAGCTTGACCGAAGGGAGGAACCTTAACTATGGCTACACCTTC. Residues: CASSLTEGRNLNYGYTF.

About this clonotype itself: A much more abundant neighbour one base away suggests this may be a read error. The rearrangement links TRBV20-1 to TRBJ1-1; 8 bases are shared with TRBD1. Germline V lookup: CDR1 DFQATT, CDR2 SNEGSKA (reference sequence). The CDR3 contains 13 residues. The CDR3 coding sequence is TGCAGTGCGGAGGGACAGGTGAACACTGGAGCTTTCTTT. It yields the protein CSAEGQVNTGAFF.

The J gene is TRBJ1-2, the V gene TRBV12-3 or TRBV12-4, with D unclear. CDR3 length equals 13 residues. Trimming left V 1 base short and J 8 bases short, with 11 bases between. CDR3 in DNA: TGTGCCAGCAGTTTAGACCTCCATTTGGGCTACACCTTC. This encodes CASSLDLHLGYTF.

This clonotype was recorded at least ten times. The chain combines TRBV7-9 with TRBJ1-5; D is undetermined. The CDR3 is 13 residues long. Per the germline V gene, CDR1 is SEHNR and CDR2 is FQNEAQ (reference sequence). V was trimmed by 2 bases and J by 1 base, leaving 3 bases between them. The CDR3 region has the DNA TGTGCCAGCAGCTTAACGAGCAATCAGCCCCAGCATTTT. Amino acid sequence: CASSLTSNQPQHF.

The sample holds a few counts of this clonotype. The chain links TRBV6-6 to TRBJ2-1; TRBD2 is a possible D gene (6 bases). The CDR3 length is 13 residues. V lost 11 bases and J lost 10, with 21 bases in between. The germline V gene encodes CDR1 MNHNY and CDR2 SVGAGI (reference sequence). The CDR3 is CAHTDFSGLEQFF. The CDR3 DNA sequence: TGTGCCCATACGGACTTCAGCGGGTTGGAGCAGTTCTTC.

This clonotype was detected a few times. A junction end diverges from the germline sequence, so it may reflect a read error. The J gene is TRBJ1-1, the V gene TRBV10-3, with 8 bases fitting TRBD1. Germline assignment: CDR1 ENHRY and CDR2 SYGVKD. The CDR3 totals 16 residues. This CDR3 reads CASSWGAGGVNTEAFF. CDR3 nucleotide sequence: TGTGCCAGCAGTTGGGGGGCAGGGGGCGTCAACACTGAAGCTTTCTTT.

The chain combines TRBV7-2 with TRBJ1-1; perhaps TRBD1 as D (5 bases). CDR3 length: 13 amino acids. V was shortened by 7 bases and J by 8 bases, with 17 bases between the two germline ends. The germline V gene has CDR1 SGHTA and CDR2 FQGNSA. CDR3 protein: CASMLSGADEAFF. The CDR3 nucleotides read TGTGCCAGCATGCTCTCCGGGGCGGACGAAGCTTTCTTT.

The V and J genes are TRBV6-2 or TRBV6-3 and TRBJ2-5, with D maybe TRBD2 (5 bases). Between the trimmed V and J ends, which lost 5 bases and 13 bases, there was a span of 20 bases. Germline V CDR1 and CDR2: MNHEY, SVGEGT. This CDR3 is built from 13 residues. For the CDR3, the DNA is TGTGCCAGCAGTCCTAGCAGCGGTCCCAGCCGGTACTTC. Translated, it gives CASSPSSGPSRYF.

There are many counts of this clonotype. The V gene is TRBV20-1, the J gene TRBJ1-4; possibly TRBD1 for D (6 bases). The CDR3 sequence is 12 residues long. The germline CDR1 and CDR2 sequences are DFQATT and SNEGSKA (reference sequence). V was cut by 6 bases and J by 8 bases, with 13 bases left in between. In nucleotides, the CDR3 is TGCAGTGCGACGGGGGCGGGGGAAAAACTGTTTTTT. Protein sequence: CSATGAGEKLFF.